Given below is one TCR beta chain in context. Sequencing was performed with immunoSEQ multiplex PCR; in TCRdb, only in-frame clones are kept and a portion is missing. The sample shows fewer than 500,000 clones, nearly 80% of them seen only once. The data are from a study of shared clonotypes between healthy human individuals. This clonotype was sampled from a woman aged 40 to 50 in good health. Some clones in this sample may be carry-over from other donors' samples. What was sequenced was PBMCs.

CDR3 sequence reads: CASSQGLTAHDYEQYF. The DNA of the CDR3 is TGTGCCAGCAGCCAAGGTCTAACCGCACATGACTACGAGCAGTACTTC. The chain combines TRBV4-2 with TRBJ2-7; no firm D call. The V end lost 1 base, the J end lost 3 bases, and 16 bases lay between the germline ends. This CDR3 comprises 16 residues. Germline CDR1 is LGHNA and CDR2 is YNFKEQ.